These 8 T cell receptor beta chains were sequenced from one sample in a study of lymphopenia after photon versus proton radiotherapy. Clones were read by immunoSEQ multiplex PCR, and TCRdb kept only the in-frame ones, dropping some. The sample yields some 55,000 clones, about 86% seen once. This specimen consisted of peripheral blood, obtained from a patient treated with photon-based radiotherapy. These TCRs come from a man aged 35 to 55 with gastric cancer.

The gene calls are TRBV9 and TRBJ2-1, with 8 bases fitting TRBD1. Germline values: CDR1 SGDLS, CDR2 YYNGEE. V was pared by 3 bases and J by 7 bases, with 3 bases of the junction left unmatched. CDR3 length equals 13 residues. The CDR3 loop reads CASSEWTGNEQFF. The DNA of the CDR3 is TGTGCCAGCAGCGAATGGACAGGGAATGAGCAGTTCTTC.

This clone occurred once. The rearrangement links TRBV7-2 to TRBJ1-3; D is undetermined. The V gene lost 8 bases and the J gene lost 0 bases, with 8 bases spanning the gap. Germline V lookup: CDR1 SGHTA, CDR2 FQGNSA. The CDR3 contains 13 residues. The DNA of the CDR3 is TGTGCCAGCTCCCCTAGCTCTGGAAACACCATATATTTT. This sequence encodes CASSPSSGNTIYF.

CDR3 sequence reads: CASSPLNMQPQHF. Written as DNA, the CDR3 is TGTGCCAGCTCACCATTAAATATGCAGCCCCAGCATTTT. This chain uses TRBV18 with TRBJ1-5; no reliable D call. This CDR3 comprises 13 residues. CDR1 and CDR2 (germline): KGHSH, LQKENI. V was clipped by 2 bases and J by 7 bases, with 9 bases between them. Variable domain in full (rest from reference TRBV18 and TRBJ1-5): NAGVMQNPRHLVRRRGQEARLRCSPMKGHSHVYWYRQLPEEGLKFMVYLQKENIIDESGMPKERFSAEFPKEGPSILRIQQVVRGDSAAYFCASSPLNMQPQHFGDGTRLSIL.

V is TRBV7-3 and J is TRBJ2-1; D gene unclear. This CDR3 has 13 residues. Germline-derived CDR1 and CDR2 are SGHTA and FQGTGA. Trimming removed 0 bases from V and 7 bases from J, with 7 bases in between. The CDR3 region is CASSLTSENEQFF. CDR3 coding DNA: TGTGCCAGCAGCTTAACGTCCGAGAATGAGCAGTTCTTC. Full variable domain (outside the CDR3, taken from reference TRBV7-3 and TRBJ2-1): GAGVSQTPSNKVTEKGKYVELRCDPISGHTALYWYRQSLGQGPEFLIYFQGTGAADDSGLPNDRFFAVRPEGSVSTLKIQRTERGDSAVYLCASSLTSENEQFFGPGTRLTVL.

The J gene is TRBJ2-2, the V gene TRBV4-1, with 11 positions matching TRBD1. Trimming at V came to 5 bases and at J to 3 bases, leaving 2 bases not matched to a gene. The CDR3 has 15 amino acids. Germline CDR1 and CDR2: MGHRA and YSYEKL. CDR3 protein: CASSWTGGDTGELFF. In DNA form, the CDR3 reads TGCGCCAGCAGCTGGACAGGGGGCGACACCGGGGAGCTGTTTTTT.

V and J are TRBV7-7 and TRBJ1-1, with D unclear. The length of the CDR3 is 13 residues. Germline CDR1 and CDR2: SSHAT and FNYEAQ (reference sequence). The V and J ends lost 2 bases and 5 bases respectively, with 9 bases between them. The CDR3 DNA follows: TGTGCCAGCAGCTTAAAGGCGGGAACTGAAGCTTTCTTT. Its translation is CASSLKAGTEAFF.

The chain is built from TRBV19 and TRBJ1-5; weak D call: TRBD1 (6 bases). The CDR3 sequence is 15 residues long. Trimming cost V 3 bases and J 5 bases, with 14 bases left between them. Germline lookup yields CDR1 LNHDA and CDR2 SQIVND (reference sequence). The CDR3 loop reads CASSINRGRDQPQHF. CDR3 nucleotide sequence: TGTGCCAGTAGTATTAACCGGGGGCGGGATCAGCCCCAGCATTTT. Full variable domain (missing parts from reference TRBV19 and TRBJ1-5): DGGITQSPKYLFRKEGQNVTLSCEQNLNHDAMYWYRQDPGQGLRLIYYSQIVNDFQKGDIAEGYSVSREKKESFPLTVTSAQKNPTAFYLCASSINRGRDQPQHFGDGTRLSIL.

The gene calls are TRBV6-5 and TRBJ1-2, with D hard to call. CDR3 length equals 14 residues. Trimming shortened V by 5 bases and J by 7 bases, and 17 bases separated the two germline ends. Germline V gene sequence: CDR1 MNHEY, CDR2 SVGAGI. CDR3 coding DNA: TGTGCCAGCAGTCTGACCCCCCAAGGCAGTGGCTACACCTTC. Its translation: CASSLTPQGSGYTF.